Listed here are 7 T cell receptor beta chains from one sample, sequenced in a study of blood T cell repertoires in COVID-19. Measured with immunoSEQ multiplex PCR; TCRdb has only the in-frame clones, and not every one. The sample carries some 220,000 clones, roughly 85% recorded once. The sequenced sample was peripheral blood. These receptor sequences come from a middle-aged man with COVID-19, enrolled during active disease.

This rearrangement joins TRBV29-1 to TRBJ2-7; D possibly corresponds to TRBD2 (7 bases). The V and J ends lost 4 bases and 3 bases respectively, with 13 bases between them. The germline V gene has CDR1 SQVTM and CDR2 ANQGSEA. CDR3 length: 13 residues. DNA for the CDR3: TGCAGCGTTGGGAGGGGGGGGAGCTACGAGCAGTACTTC. Amino acids: CSVGRGGSYEQYF.

The chain links TRBV28 to TRBJ1-2; TRBD1 aligns across 8 bases. This CDR3 spans 14 amino acids. From germline, CDR1 is MDHEN and CDR2 SYDVKM. Trimming cost V 5 bases and J 4 bases; bases outside gene matches: 6. The CDR3 nucleotides are TGTGCCAGCAGTCCCGGGACAGGCGGCTATGGCTACACCTTC. Residues: CASSPGTGGYGYTF.

The chain links TRBV5-1 to TRBJ2-7; D is unclear. This CDR3 has 14 amino acids. Germline CDR1 is SGHRS and CDR2 is YFSETQ. Trimming took off 0 bases at V and 0 bases at J, with 7 bases between the two ends. The CDR3 DNA reads TGCGCCAGCAGCTTGGACAGTCACTCCTACGAGCAGTACTTC. Amino acids: CASSLDSHSYEQYF.

The chain employs TRBV5-4 and TRBJ2-1; D is unclear. Germline CDR1 and CDR2: SGHNT and YYREEE (reference sequence). The CDR3 is 13 amino acids. V was cut by 2 bases and J by 5 bases, with 8 bases left in between. The CDR3 sequence is CASSLQQHNEQFF. In DNA form, the CDR3 reads TGTGCCAGCAGCTTACAACAGCACAATGAGCAGTTCTTC.

The V and J genes are TRBV4-1 and TRBJ2-5; the match to TRBD2 covers 7 bases. V lost 0 bases and J lost 6; bases outside the gene matches: 4. The CDR3 contains 14 residues. CDR1 and CDR2 (germline): MGHRA, YSYEKL. The CDR3 here is CASSQDWGGKTQYF. Here the CDR3 DNA reads TGCGCCAGCAGCCAAGACTGGGGGGGAAAGACCCAGTACTTC.

The chain combines TRBV5-4 with TRBJ2-2; perhaps TRBD1 as D (5 bases). Germline V gene sequence: CDR1 SGHNT, CDR2 YYREEE (reference sequence). Trimming shortened V by 0 bases and J by 1 base, and 7 bases separated the two germline ends. This CDR3 is built from 15 residues. DNA of the CDR3: TGTGCCAGCAGCTTGGAACAGGTGAACACCGGGGAGCTGTTTTTT. Protein: CASSLEQVNTGELFF.

The chain is built from TRBV9 and TRBJ2-7; D is unclear. The V end was cut by 0 bases, the J end by 0 bases, with 16 bases between. CDR1 and CDR2 (germline): SGDLS, YYNGEE. CDR3 length: 17 residues. The CDR3, as DNA: TGTGCCAGCAGCGTAGGGTCTGGCAGTTACAGCTCCTACGAGCAGTACTTC. It translates to CASSVGSGSYSSYEQYF.